Shown below are 2 T cell receptor beta chains from a single sample sequenced in a study of blood T cell repertoires in COVID-19. Only in-frame clones appear in the TCRdb table, and some are missing; sequencing was by immunoSEQ multiplex PCR. The sample comprises approximately 240,000 clones, roughly 87% of which are singletons, and about 6% rests with the top ten. Sequenced input: PBMCs or T cells enriched from blood (not recorded which). The receptors derive from a woman aged 25-40 years with acute COVID-19.

This chain uses TRBV18 with TRBJ1-1, with a tentative D call TRBD1 (6 bases). The CDR3 is made up of 13 amino acids. V lost 4 bases and J 1 base, leaving 7 bases between the germline ends. Germline lookup yields CDR1 KGHSH and CDR2 LQKENI. The DNA for the CDR3 is TGTGCCAGCTCACAAGGGGGGAACACTGAAGCTTTCTTT. Translating it yields CASSQGGNTEAFF.

This CDR3 is CASSIGGPWVSPLHF. The DNA of the CDR3 is TGTGCCAGTAGTATCGGGGGACCGTGGGTATCACCCCTCCACTTT. The V and J genes are TRBV19 and TRBJ1-6; possibly TRBD1 for D (5 bases). The CDR3 sequence is 15 residues long. Trimming shortened V by 3 bases and J by 10 bases, and 16 bases separated the two germline ends. The germline gives CDR1 LNHDA, CDR2 SQIVND (reference sequence).